This TCR beta chain was observed in a study of CD8 T cells in ankylosing spondylitis. TCRdb reprocessed the 5' RACE reads with MiXCR, giving one entry per CDR3 protein. The sample has about 180,000 distinct CDR3 sequences; 9.8% are singletons. Trimming removed 1 base from V and 2 bases from J; junction bases left unmatched: 6. Germline V gene lookup returns CDR1 SGHKS and CDR2 YYEKEE (reference sequence). The CDR3 extends over 16 amino acids. This chain joins TRBV5-5 and TRBJ2-7; 10 nucleotides line up with TRBD2. The sequenced sample was blood, either unsorted or a sorted T cell fraction (not recorded which). The sequence was obtained from a female donor with ankylosing spondylitis or in good health (not recorded which). The CDR3 loop is CASSLRWTSGTYEQYF. In DNA, the CDR3 is TGTGCCAGCAGCTTGCGCTGGACTAGCGGTACCTACGAGCAGTACTTC.